This paragraph reports one TCR beta chain. What it binds is not known. The data were taken from a study of beta chain features in type 1 diabetes. Whole-study context: The examined sorted cells totaled fewer than 110,000,000 across samples. General study points: In every one of the four CD4+ subsets, TCRB CDR3s were moderately but significantly shorter in Type 1 diabetes patients.

All of the isolated RNA was reverse transcribed, so expressed TCRB transcripts were sequenced. Measured with immunoSEQ multiplex PCR; TCRdb has only the in-frame clones, and not every one. The sample lists more than 300,000 clones, around 9.6% seen once, with about 0.6% in the top ten. There are 16 residues in the CDR3. Looked up from germline, CDR1 is SGHKS and CDR2 is YYEKEE (reference sequence). V lost 3 bases, J lost 0 bases, and 7 bases stayed unmatched. This receptor was obtained from a man between 25 and 39 years old with type 1 diabetes. The gene calls are TRBV5-5 and TRBJ2-3; 7 positions match TRBD2. The sequencing input was central memory CD4+ T cells from blood. CDR3 protein: CASSSGAGFSTDTQYF. CDR3 bases: TGTGCCAGCAGCTCGGGAGCGGGATTTAGCACAGATACGCAGTATTTT.